This TCR beta chain was sequenced for a study of cytomegalovirus exposure and HLA in healthy donors. Study-level findings and limits: Indistinguishable V segments such as TRBV6-2 and TRBV6-3 were excluded. In a later analysis, the majority of CMV-associated beta chains seemingly showed HLA restriction. Several of the most significant clusters appeared linked to common viral pathogens, based on a later analysis.

Concerning this clone itself: Its antigen is unidentified.

Germline-derived CDR1 and CDR2 are SGHTA and FQGNSA. The CDR3 runs to 17 residues. Deletions cut 2 bases from V and 7 bases from J, with 20 bases between. The PCR was carried out with 60 Vbeta primers and 13 Jbeta primers. The data were produced by immunoSEQ multiplex PCR, yet TCRdb's version contains in-frame clones alone and is incomplete. Found here are around 75,000 clones; the top ten clones hold roughly 13%. The study sampled nominally healthy donors, though unrecorded immune exposures were likely. The clonotype originates from a man between 45 and 60 years old in good health and CMV-seropositive. The sequenced sample was PBMCs. The V gene is TRBV7-2, the J gene TRBJ2-2; tentatively, D is TRBD2 (6 bases). The CDR3 bases are TGTGCCAGCAGCTTAATCAAAGGCCGGGGGATCGTCGGGGAGCTGTTTTTT. This sequence encodes CASSLIKGRGIVGELFF.